This TCR beta chain was sequenced during a study of control samples from healthy donors and cancer patients. This CDR3 has 13 residues. With V trimmed by 5 bases and J by 6 bases, 7 bases remained unmatched. Germline CDR1 and CDR2: SEHNR and FQNEAQ (reference sequence). The assay was immunoSEQ multiplex PCR, and TCRdb's table has in-frame clones only and misses some. The sample yields 98,000 or so clones, almost 85% seen once. The V gene is TRBV7-9, the J gene TRBJ2-7; 7 bases line up with TRBD1. Sequenced material: blood. This receptor was taken from a man younger than 35 in good health. DNA for the CDR3: TGTGCCAGCAGCCCCAAAGGGGGCGCCGAGCAGTACTTC. Its protein is CASSPKGGAEQYF. Combining the CDR3 with reference TRBV7-9 and TRBJ2-7 gives the whole variable domain DTGVSQNPRHKITKRGQNVTFRCDPISEHNRLYWYRQTLGQGPEFLTYFQNEAQLEKSRLLSDRFSAERPKGSFSTLEIQRTEQGDSAMYLCASSPKGGAEQYFGPGTRLTVT.